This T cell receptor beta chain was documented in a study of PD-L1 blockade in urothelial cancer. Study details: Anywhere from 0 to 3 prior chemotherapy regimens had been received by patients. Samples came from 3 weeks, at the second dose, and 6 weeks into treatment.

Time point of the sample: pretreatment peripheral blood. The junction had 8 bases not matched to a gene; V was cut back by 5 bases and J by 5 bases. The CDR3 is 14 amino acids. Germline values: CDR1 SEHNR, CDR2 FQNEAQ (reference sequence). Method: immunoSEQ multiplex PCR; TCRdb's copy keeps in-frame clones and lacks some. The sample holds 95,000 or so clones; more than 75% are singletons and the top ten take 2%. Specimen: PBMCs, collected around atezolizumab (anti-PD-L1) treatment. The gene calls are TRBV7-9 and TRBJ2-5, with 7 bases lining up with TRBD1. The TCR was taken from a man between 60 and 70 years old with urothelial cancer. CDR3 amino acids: CASSGRGLGETQYF. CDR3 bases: TGTGCCAGCAGCGGAAGGGGGCTCGGGGAGACCCAGTACTTC.